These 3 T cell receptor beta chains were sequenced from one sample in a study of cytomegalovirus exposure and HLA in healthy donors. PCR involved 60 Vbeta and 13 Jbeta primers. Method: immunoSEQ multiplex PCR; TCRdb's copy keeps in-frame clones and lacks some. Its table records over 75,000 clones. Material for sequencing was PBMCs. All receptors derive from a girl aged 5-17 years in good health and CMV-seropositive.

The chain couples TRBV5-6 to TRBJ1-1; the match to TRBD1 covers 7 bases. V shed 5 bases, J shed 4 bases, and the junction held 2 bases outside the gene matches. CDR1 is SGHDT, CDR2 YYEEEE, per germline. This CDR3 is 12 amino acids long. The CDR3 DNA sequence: TGTGCCAGCAGTCCAGGGGGCACTGAAGCTTTCTTT. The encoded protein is CASSPGGTEAFF.

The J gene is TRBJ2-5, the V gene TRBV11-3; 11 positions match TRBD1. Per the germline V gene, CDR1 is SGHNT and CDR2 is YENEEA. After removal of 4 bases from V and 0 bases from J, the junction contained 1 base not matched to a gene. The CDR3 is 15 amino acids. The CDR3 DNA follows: TGTGCCAGCAGCTCGGGACAGGGGGACCAAGAGACCCAGTACTTC. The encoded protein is CASSSGQGDQETQYF.

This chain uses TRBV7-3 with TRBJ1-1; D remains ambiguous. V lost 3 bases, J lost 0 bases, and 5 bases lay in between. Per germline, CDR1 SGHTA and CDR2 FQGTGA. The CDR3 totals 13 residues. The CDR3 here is CASSFSVNTEAFF. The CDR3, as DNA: TGTGCCAGCAGCTTTTCTGTGAACACTGAAGCTTTCTTT. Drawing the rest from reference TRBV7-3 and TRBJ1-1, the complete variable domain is GAGVSQTPSNKVTEKGKYVELRCDPISGHTALYWYRQSLGQGPEFLIYFQGTGAADDSGLPNDRFFAVRPEGSVSTLKIQRTERGDSAVYLCASSFSVNTEAFFGQGTRLTVV.